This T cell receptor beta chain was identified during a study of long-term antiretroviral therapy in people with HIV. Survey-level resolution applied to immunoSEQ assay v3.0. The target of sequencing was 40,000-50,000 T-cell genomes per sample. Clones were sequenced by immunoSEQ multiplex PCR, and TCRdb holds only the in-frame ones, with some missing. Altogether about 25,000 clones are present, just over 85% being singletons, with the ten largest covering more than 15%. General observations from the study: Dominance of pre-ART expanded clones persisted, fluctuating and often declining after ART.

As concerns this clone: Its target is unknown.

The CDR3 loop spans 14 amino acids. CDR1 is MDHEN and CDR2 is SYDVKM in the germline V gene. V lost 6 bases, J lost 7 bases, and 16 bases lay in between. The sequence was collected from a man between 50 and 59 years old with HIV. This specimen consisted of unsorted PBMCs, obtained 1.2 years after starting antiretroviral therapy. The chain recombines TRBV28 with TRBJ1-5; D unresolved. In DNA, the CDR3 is TGTGCCAGCAGCCCGGACGGGAGAGAGCAGCCCCAGCATTTT. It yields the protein CASSPDGREQPQHF.